This TCR beta chain was profiled in a study of PD-1 blockade in mismatch repair-deficient tumors. This clone has just a few counts. Its matching antigen is unknown. Sequencing used immunoSEQ multiplex PCR; TCRdb keeps in-frame clones, though not all of them. The sample yields tens of thousands of clones, over 75% seen once. Notes on the study in general: After pembrolizumab, tumor-resident clones rose rapidly, then generally contracted before radiologic responses.

PCR or immunohistochemistry showed mismatch repair deficiency in every enrolled patient. Three pembrolizumab responders had their TCRs sequenced. Germline-derived CDR1 and CDR2 are SGHTA and FQGNSA. Germline trimming cut 1 base from V and 6 bases from J; bases unmatched to any gene: 7. The CDR3 totals 15 residues. The sequenced sample was peripheral blood, obtained 12 weeks after starting pembrolizumab. V gene TRBV7-2 combines with J gene TRBJ2-7; TRBD1 agrees at 9 bases. The receptor's source is an adult with mismatch repair-deficient cancer. The CDR3 sequence is CASSLVVDRGVEQYF. DNA for the CDR3: TGTGCCAGCAGCTTAGTAGTGGACAGGGGCGTCGAGCAGTACTTC. The whole variable domain, remainder taken from reference TRBV7-2 and TRBJ2-7, is GAGVSQSPSNKVTEKGKDVELRCDPISGHTALYWYRQSLGQGLEFLIYFQGNSAPDKSGLPSDRFSAERTGGSVSTLTIQRTQQEDSAVYLCASSLVVDRGVEQYFGPGTRLTVT.